This TCR beta chain appears in the sequencing data of a study of blood T cell repertoires in COVID-19. In the source study's methods: For nucleated cells, counts were estimated from reference gene primer amplification. Assay used: immunoSEQ multiplex PCR; TCRdb lists only in-frame clones, some missing. That table gives V, J and clone size, and the DNA gave D and trimming. The sample carries 300,000 or so clones, about 88% recorded once. In its sample, this clone was seen a few times. The CDR3 has 14 amino acids. The V end was cut by 2 bases, the J end by 2 bases, with 10 bases between. Germline V gene data show CDR1 as SEHNR and CDR2 as FQNEAQ (reference sequence).

Material: PBMCs or T cells enriched from blood (not recorded which). The TCR was taken from a woman in her 30s who had recovered from COVID-19. The chain uses TRBV7-9 and TRBJ2-7, with a weak D call TRBD2 (6 bases). CDR3 in amino acids: CASSLMRDPYEQYF. Here the CDR3 DNA reads TGTGCCAGCAGCTTAATGCGGGATCCCTACGAGCAGTACTTC.